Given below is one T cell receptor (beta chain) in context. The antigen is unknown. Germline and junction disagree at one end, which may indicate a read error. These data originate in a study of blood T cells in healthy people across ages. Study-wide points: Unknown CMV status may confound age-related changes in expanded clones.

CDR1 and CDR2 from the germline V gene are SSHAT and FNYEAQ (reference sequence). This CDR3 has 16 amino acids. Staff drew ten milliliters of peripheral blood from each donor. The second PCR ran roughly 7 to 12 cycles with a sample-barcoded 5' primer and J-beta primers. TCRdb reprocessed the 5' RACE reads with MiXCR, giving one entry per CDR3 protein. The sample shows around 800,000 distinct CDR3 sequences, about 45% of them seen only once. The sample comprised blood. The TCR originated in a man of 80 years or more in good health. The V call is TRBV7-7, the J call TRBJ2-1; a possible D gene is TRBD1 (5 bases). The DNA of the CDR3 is TGTGCTAGCAGCTTAGAGTTTGGGGCGTCCTACAATGAGCAGTTCTTC. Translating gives CASSLEFGASYNEQFF. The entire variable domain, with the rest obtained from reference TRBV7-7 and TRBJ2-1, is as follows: GAGVSQSPRYKVTKRGQDVTLRCDPISSHATLYWYQQALGQGPEFLTYFNYEAQPDKSGLPSDRFSAERPEGSISTLTIQRTEQRDSAMYRCASSLEFGASYNEQFFGPGTRLTVL.